Listed here is a single TCR beta chain. Random hexamers were used to reverse transcribe roughly 0.5 to 1 ug of RNA. TCRdb reprocessed the immunoSEQ multiplex PCR reads via MiXCR and lists one record per CDR3 protein. The repertoire holds 85,000 to 90,000 distinct CDR3 sequences, with 90% to 95% as singletons. The data were obtained in a study of CD8 T cells in Susac syndrome. CDR1 is SQVTM, CDR2 ANQGSEA, per germline. Trimming pared 3 bases from V and 0 bases from J, leaving 8 bases between. There are 13 residues in the CDR3. High-throughput TCR beta sequencing covered peripheral CD8+ and CD4+ T cells.

The sequence came from a human donor in good health. This chain connects TRBV29-1 to TRBJ1-1; D ambiguous. The sequencing sample was made of CD8+ T cells from PBMCs. CDR3 DNA: TGCAGCGTTGATGGAAACATGAACACTGAAGCTTTCTTT. Amino acid sequence: CSVDGNMNTEAFF.